The rows below give T cell receptor beta chains drawn from one sample of a study of PD-1 blockade in mismatch repair-deficient tumors. Repertoires were generated with immunoSEQ multiplex PCR, while TCRdb's copy carries only in-frame clones and drops some. Among 95,000 to 150,000 clones listed, approximately 86% were seen once. The sample here was peripheral blood, taken 44 weeks after starting pembrolizumab. These receptor sequences come from an adult with mismatch repair-deficient cancer. Both conserved end residues are part of each CDR3. A D gene is named only where the DNA matches it firmly. Part of the rows lack a size; the others show once, few, many or a class for expanded clones.

V gene	clone size	D gene	J gene	CDR3 protein	CDR3 DNA
TRBV9	.	.	TRBJ2-6	CASSKRGGWPGANVLTF	TGTGCCAGCAGCAAACGGGGAGGATGGCCTGGGGCCAACGTCCTGACTTTC
TRBV30	.	.	TRBJ1-3	CAWYSSSGNTIYF	TGTGCCTGGTACAGTTCCTCTGGAAACACCATATATTTT
TRBV19	.	.	TRBJ2-3	CASKDRAGSNTDTQYF	TGTGCCAGTAAAGATAGGGCAGGGAGCAACACAGATACGCAGTATTTT
TRBV19	.	.	TRBJ1-1	CASSLRSGNTEAFF	TGTGCCAGTAGTCTCCGATCAGGAAACACTGAAGCTTTCTTT
TRBV29-1	.	.	TRBJ2-7	CSVETDSNSYEQYF	TGCAGCGTTGAAACCGACAGTAACTCCTACGAGCAGTACTTC
TRBV28	.	.	TRBJ1-1	CASSFLQGFTEAFF	TGTGCCAGCAGTTTTCTTCAGGGGTTCACTGAAGCTTTCTTT
TRBV2	.	.	TRBJ1-2	CASSERQLFNYGYTF	TGTGCCAGCAGTGAAAGACAGCTATTTAACTATGGCTACACCTTC
TRBV19	.	TRBD2	TRBJ2-7	CASSITLASGYEQYF	TGTGCCAGTAGTATTACGTTGGCTAGCGGTTACGAGCAGTACTTC
TRBV27	.	.	TRBJ2-7	CASSPIGTEQYF	TGTGCCAGCAGCCCAATCGGGACAGAGCAGTACTTC
TRBV11-2	.	TRBD2	TRBJ2-1	CASSQLGRTSDYNEQFF	TGTGCCAGCAGCCAGCTTGGTCGGACTAGCGACTACAATGAGCAGTTCTTC
TRBV6-1	few	.	TRBJ1-2	CASSFQRGYGYTF	TGTGCCAGCAGTTTTCAACGAGGCTATGGCTACACCTTC
TRBV25-1	.	.	TRBJ2-7	CASSEEGSYEQYF	TGTGCCAGCAGTGAAGAGGGTTCCTACGAGCAGTACTTC
TRBV7-9	.	.	TRBJ1-2	CASSLIPSGNYGYTF	TGTGCCAGCAGCCTTATACCTTCAGGGAACTATGGCTACACCTTC
TRBV25-1	.	TRBD2	TRBJ2-5	CASSGAGTGETQYF	TGTGCCAGCAGTGGAGCGGGGACGGGGGAGACCCAGTACTTC
TRBV7-9	.	TRBD1	TRBJ1-1	CASSRVRGQPEEAFF	TGTGCCAGCAGCCGCGTCCGGGGACAGCCGGAGGAAGCTTTCTTT
TRBV5-4	.	TRBD2	TRBJ2-5	CASRPGGLRQETQYF	TGTGCCAGCAGGCCGGGAGGGTTACGACAAGAGACCCAGTACTTC
TRBV19	.	.	TRBJ2-5	CASSPRTAQETQYF	TGTGCCAGTAGTCCTCGGACCGCCCAAGAGACCCAGTACTTC
TRBV11-2	few	.	TRBJ1-2	CASSALEGGQYYTF	TGTGCCAGCAGCGCCTTAGAGGGGGGGCAGTACTACACCTTC
TRBV15	.	.	TRBJ2-7	CATSRGSTNYEQYF	TGTGCCACCAGCAGGGGTTCTACTAACTACGAGCAGTACTTC
TRBV13	.	TRBD2	TRBJ2-5	CASSRTSIEETQYF	TGTGCCAGCAGCAGGACTAGTATTGAAGAGACCCAGTACTTC
TRBV27	.	TRBD2	TRBJ2-7	CASRAAGGVTYEQYF	TGTGCCAGCAGGGCAGCGGGAGGGGTCACCTACGAGCAGTACTTC
TRBV4-1	.	TRBD2	TRBJ2-7	CASSQDPGLASYEQYF	TGCGCCAGCAGCCAAGATCCCGGACTAGCTTCCTACGAGCAGTACTTC